The next 9 T cell receptor beta chains were all read from a single sample in a study of CD8+ T cells in alopecia areata. Reverse transcription of extracted RNA yielded cDNA, which provided the sequencing template. The assay was immunoSEQ multiplex PCR, and TCRdb's table has in-frame clones only and misses some. The table records about 140,000 clones, roughly 86% of them present only once. Treatment in this sample: oral pan-JAK inhibitor, 5-10 mg twice daily. Sequencing was performed on CD8+ T cells sorted from blood, taken at week 4, from a patient treated with tofacitinib. Receptors originate from a human donor with alopecia areata.

The chain is built from TRBV7-9 and TRBJ2-2; a possible D gene is TRBD2 (5 bases). The CDR3 extends over 13 amino acids. Trimming took 4 bases from V and 6 from J, leaving 9 bases between them. Germline CDR1 SEHNR, CDR2 FQNEAQ (reference sequence). The CDR3, as DNA: TGTGCCAGCAGCTCTATGGACTCCGGGGAGCTGTTTTTT. It codes for CASSSMDSGELFF.

V is TRBV29-1 and J is TRBJ1-1, with a weak D call TRBD1 (5 bases). The CDR3 has 13 amino acids. The V end was cut by 3 bases, the J end by 1 base, with 9 bases between. The germline CDR1 and CDR2 sequences are SQVTM and ANQGSEA. CDR3 sequence reads: CSVEVGTNTEAFF. The CDR3 DNA follows: TGCAGCGTTGAGGTGGGGACGAACACTGAAGCTTTCTTT.

V gene TRBV30 combines with J gene TRBJ2-2, with 8 bases lining up with TRBD1. The V gene's germline CDR1 is GTSNPN and CDR2 SVGIG (reference sequence). This CDR3 is 18 amino acids long. With 3 bases clipped from V and 6 bases from J, the junction kept 18 bases outside the gene matches. In DNA, the CDR3 is TGTGCCTGGAGAGAATGGAACAGGGGGGAGAATATCCCCGGGGAGCTGTTTTTT. The encoded protein is CAWREWNRGENIPGELFF. The entire variable domain, with the rest obtained from reference TRBV30 and TRBJ2-2, is as follows: SQTIHQWPATLVQPVGSPLSLECTVEGTSNPNLYWYRQAAGRGLQLLFYSVGIGQISSEVPQNLSASRPQDRQFILSSKKLLLSDSGFYLCAWREWNRGENIPGELFFGEGSRLTVL.

This CDR3 is CSVEGRGSLVRANVLTF. CDR3 DNA: TGCAGCGTTGAAGGAAGGGGGTCCTTGGTCCGGGCCAACGTCCTGACTTTC. The J gene is TRBJ2-6, the V gene TRBV29-1, with a tentative D call TRBD1 (6 bases). Trimming removed 1 base from V and 5 bases from J, with 18 bases in between. Germline lookup yields CDR1 SQVTM and CDR2 ANQGSEA. The CDR3 spans 17 residues.

This clone has more than one count but fewer than ten. The chain employs TRBV6-1 and TRBJ2-7; a weak D match, TRBD2 (5 bases). Per germline, CDR1 MNHNS and CDR2 SASEGT. This CDR3 comprises 14 residues. V lost 6 bases and J lost 6, with 18 bases in between. The CDR3 spells CASRLRTAAAEQYF. The CDR3 DNA follows: TGTGCCAGCAGACTACGGACTGCGGCAGCCGAGCAGTACTTC.

Concerning this clone: Other DNA sequences within the sample encode an identical CDR3. This chain uses TRBV5-4 with TRBJ1-1, with D unresolved. Per the germline V gene, CDR1 is SGHNT and CDR2 is YYREEE (reference sequence). The length of the CDR3 is 13 residues. V was trimmed by 0 bases and J by 0 bases, leaving 3 bases between them. CDR3 bases: TGTGCCAGCAGCTTGGAAGTGAACACTGAAGCTTTCTTT. This encodes CASSLEVNTEAFF. The full variable domain, completed using reference TRBV5-4 and TRBJ1-1, is ETGVTQSPTHLIKTRGQQVTLRCSSQSGHNTVSWYQQALGQGPQFIFQYYREEENGRGNFPPRFSGLQFPNYSSELNVNALELDDSALYLCASSLEVNTEAFFGQGTRLTVV.

The rearrangement uses TRBV7-9 and TRBJ1-1; 9 bases are a match to TRBD1. The CDR3 has 14 amino acids. Trimming cost V 5 bases and J 5 bases; bases outside gene matches: 6. In germline, CDR1 is SEHNR, CDR2 FQNEAQ (reference sequence). This chain's CDR3 is CASSPRTGETEAFF. The CDR3, as DNA: TGTGCCAGCAGCCCGAGGACAGGGGAGACTGAAGCTTTCTTT.

The chain has TRBV4-1 and TRBJ1-3; D is uncertain. Germline V CDR1 and CDR2: MGHRA, YSYEKL. The CDR3 consists of 13 residues. The V end lost 3 bases, the J end lost 7 bases, and 10 bases lay between the germline ends. CDR3 nucleotide sequence: TGCGCCAGCAGCCAGGTCCAAGGCAACACCATATATTTT. Amino acids: CASSQVQGNTIYF.

The rearrangement joins TRBV29-1 to TRBJ2-2; D is possibly TRBD2 (6 bases). Germline V lookup: CDR1 SQVTM, CDR2 ANQGSEA. V was pared by 5 bases and J by 1 base, with 11 bases between. This CDR3 has 14 amino acids. The CDR3 DNA reads as TGCAGCGTTCGGGTTAGCGGGAACACCGGGGAGCTGTTTTTT. Protein: CSVRVSGNTGELFF.